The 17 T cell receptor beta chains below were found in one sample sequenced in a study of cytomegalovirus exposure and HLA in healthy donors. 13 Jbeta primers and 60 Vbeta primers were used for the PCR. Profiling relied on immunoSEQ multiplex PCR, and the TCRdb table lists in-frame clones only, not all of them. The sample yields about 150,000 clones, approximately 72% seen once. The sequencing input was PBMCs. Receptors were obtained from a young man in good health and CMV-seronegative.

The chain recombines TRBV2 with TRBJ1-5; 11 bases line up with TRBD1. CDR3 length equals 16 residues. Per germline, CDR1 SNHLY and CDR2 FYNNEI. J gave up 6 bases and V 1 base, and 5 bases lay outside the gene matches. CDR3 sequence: CASSEVTGQGGQPQHF. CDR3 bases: TGTGCCAGCAGTGAAGTTACGGGACAGGGGGGTCAGCCCCAGCATTTT.

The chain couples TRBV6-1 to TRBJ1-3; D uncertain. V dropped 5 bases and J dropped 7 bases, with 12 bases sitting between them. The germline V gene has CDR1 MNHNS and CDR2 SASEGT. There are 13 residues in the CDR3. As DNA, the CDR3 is TGTGCCAGCAGTTCCACTCGCGGGAACACCATATATTTT. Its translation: CASSSTRGNTIYF.

CDR3 protein: CATTRGGLAGDNEQFF. CDR3 DNA: TGCGCCACCACTAGGGGGGGGTTAGCGGGGGACAATGAGCAGTTCTTC. This chain uses TRBV5-1 with TRBJ2-1; 9 bases line up with TRBD2. The CDR3 runs to 16 residues. Germline-derived CDR1 and CDR2 are SGHRS and YFSETQ. With V trimmed by 9 bases and J by 5 bases, 15 bases remained unmatched.

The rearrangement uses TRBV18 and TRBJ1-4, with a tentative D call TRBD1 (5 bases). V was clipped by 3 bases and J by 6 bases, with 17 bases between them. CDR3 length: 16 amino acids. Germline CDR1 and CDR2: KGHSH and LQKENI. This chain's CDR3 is CASSPRPGQSYEKLFF. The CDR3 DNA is TGTGCCAGCTCACCGCGCCCCGGACAATCTTATGAAAAACTGTTTTTT.

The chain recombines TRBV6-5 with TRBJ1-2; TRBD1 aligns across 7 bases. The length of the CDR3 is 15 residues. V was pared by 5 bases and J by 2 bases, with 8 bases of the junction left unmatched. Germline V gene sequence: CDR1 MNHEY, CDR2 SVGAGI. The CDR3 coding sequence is TGTGCCAGCAGTAGGACGGGACAGCTGAACTATGGCTACACCTTC. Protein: CASSRTGQLNYGYTF.

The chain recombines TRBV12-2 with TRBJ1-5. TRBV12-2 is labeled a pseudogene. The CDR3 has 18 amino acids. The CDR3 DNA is TGTGCAAGTCGCTACGCCCTCTCCCCAGGTGAGGGTAATCAGCCCCAGCATTTT. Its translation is CASRYALSPGEGNQPQHF.

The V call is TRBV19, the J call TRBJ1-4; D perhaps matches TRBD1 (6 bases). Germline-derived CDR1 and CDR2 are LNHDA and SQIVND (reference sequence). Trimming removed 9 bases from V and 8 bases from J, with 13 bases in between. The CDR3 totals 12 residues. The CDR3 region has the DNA TGTGCCAGCAGTTATCAGGGGGAAAAACTGTTTTTT. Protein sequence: CASSYQGEKLFF.

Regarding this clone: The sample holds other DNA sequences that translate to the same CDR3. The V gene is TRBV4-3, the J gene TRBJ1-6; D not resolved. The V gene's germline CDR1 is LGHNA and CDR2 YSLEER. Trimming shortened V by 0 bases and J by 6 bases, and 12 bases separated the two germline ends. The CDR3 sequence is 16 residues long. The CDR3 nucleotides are TGCGCCAGCAGCCAAGATCAGCGAGTTCGTAATTCACCCCTCCACTTT. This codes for CASSQDQRVRNSPLHF.

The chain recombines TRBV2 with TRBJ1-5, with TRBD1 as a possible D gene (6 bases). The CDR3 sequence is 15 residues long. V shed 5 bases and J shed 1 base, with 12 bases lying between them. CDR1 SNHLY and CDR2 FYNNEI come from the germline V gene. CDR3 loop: CASSPGTQSNQPQHF. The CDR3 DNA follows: TGTGCCAGCAGTCCCGGGACACAAAGCAATCAGCCCCAGCATTTT.

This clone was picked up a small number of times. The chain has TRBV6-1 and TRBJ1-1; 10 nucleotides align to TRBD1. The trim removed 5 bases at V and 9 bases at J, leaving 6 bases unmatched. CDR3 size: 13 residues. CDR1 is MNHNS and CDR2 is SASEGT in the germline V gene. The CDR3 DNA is TGTGCCAGCAGTCCCCGGGACAGGGGTAAAGCTTTCTTT. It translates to CASSPRDRGKAFF.

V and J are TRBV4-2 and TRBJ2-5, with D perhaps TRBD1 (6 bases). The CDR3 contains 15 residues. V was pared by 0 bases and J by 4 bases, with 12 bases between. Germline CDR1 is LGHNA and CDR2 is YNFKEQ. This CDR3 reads CASSQDSVGAETQYF. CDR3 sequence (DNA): TGTGCCAGCAGCCAAGATTCCGTGGGGGCAGAGACCCAGTACTTC.

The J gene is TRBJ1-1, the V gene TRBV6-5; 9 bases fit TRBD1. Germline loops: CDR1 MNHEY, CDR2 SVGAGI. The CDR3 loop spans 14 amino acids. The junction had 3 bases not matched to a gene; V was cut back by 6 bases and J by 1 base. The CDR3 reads CASRAGQGNTEAFF. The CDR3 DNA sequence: TGTGCCAGCAGAGCGGGACAGGGGAACACTGAAGCTTTCTTT.

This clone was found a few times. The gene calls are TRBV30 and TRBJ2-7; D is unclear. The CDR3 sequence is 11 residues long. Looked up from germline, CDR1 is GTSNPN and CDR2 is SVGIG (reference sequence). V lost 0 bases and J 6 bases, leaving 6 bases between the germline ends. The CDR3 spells CAWSVPSEQYF. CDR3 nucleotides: TGTGCCTGGAGTGTTCCGTCCGAGCAGTACTTC. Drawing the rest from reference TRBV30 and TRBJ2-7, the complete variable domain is SQTIHQWPATLVQPVGSPLSLECTVEGTSNPNLYWYRQAAGRGLQLLFYSVGIGQISSEVPQNLSASRPQDRQFILSSKKLLLSDSGFYLCAWSVPSEQYFGPGTRLTVT.

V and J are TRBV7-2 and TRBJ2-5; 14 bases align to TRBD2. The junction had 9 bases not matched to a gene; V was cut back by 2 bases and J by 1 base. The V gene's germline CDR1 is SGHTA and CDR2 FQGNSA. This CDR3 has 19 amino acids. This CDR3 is CASSLLTSGGAKLQETQYF. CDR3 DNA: TGTGCCAGCAGCTTACTGACTAGCGGGGGGGCAAAACTCCAAGAGACCCAGTACTTC.

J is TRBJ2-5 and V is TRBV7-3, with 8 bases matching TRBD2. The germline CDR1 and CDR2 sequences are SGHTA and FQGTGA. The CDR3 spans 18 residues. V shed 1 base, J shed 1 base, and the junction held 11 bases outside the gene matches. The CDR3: CASSLSVVGGGFQETQYF. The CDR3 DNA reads TGTGCCAGCAGCTTAAGTGTTGTCGGCGGGGGGTTCCAAGAGACCCAGTACTTC.

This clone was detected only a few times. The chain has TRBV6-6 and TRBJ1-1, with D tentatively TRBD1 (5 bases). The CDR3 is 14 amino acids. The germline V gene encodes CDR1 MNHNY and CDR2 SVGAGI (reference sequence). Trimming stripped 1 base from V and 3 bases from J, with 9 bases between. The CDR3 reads CASSYWQGHTEAFF. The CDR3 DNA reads TGTGCCAGCAGTTACTGGCAGGGTCACACTGAAGCTTTCTTT.

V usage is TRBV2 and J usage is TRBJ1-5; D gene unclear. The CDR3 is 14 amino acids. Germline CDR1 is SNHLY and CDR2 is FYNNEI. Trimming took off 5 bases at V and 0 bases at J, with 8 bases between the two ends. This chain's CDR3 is CASSQDYSNQPQHF. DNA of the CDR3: TGTGCCAGCAGTCAGGATTATAGCAATCAGCCCCAGCATTTT.